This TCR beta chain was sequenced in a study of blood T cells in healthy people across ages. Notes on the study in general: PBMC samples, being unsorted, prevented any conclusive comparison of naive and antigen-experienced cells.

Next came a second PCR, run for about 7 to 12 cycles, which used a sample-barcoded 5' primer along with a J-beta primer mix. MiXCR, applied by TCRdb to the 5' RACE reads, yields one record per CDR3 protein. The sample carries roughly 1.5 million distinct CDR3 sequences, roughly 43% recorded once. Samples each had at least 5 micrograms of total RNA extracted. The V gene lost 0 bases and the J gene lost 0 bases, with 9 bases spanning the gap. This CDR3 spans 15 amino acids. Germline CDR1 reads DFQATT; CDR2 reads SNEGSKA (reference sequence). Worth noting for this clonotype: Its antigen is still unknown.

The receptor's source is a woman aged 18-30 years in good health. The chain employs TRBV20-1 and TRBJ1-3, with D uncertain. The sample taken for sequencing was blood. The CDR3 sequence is CSARETSSSGNTIYF. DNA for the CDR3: TGCAGTGCTAGAGAGACGTCGAGCTCTGGAAACACCATATATTTT.